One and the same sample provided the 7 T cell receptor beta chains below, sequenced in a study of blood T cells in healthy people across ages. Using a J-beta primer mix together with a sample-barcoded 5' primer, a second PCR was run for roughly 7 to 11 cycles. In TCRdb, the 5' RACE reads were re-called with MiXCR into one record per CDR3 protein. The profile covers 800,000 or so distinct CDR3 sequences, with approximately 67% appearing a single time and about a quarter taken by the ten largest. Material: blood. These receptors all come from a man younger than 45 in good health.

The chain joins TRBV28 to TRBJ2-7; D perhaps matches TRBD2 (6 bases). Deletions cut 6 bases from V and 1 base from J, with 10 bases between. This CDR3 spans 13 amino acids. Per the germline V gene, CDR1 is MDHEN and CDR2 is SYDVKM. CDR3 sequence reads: CASRPGESYEQYF. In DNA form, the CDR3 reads TGTGCCAGCAGACCGGGGGAGTCCTACGAGCAGTACTTC. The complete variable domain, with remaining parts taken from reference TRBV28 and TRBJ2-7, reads DVKVTQSSRYLVKRTGEKVFLECVQDMDHENMFWYRQDPGLGLRLIYFSYDVKMKEKGDIPEGYSVSREKKERFSLILESASTNQTSMYLCASRPGESYEQYFGPGTRLTVT.

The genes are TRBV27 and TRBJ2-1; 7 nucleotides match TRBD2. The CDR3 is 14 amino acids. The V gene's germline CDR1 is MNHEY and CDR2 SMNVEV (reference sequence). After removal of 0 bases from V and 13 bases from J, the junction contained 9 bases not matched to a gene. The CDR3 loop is CASSLSGGSGTQFF. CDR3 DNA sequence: TGTGCCAGCAGTTTATCGGGGGGGAGTGGGACCCAGTTCTTC.

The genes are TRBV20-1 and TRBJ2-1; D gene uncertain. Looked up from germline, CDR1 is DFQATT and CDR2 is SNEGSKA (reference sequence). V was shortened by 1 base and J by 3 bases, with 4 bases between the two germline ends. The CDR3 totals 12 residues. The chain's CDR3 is CSARGYYNEQFF. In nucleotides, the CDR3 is TGCAGTGCTAGAGGTTACTACAATGAGCAGTTCTTC.

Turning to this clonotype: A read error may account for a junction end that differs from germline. In DNA, the CDR3 is TGTGCCAGCAGCGGGGACAGGGGGCGCGATGAGCAGTTCTTT. Amino acid sequence: CASSGDRGRDEQFF. The genes are TRBV5-5 and TRBJ2-1; TRBD1 matches at 12 bases. Looked up from germline, CDR1 is SGHKS and CDR2 is YYEKEE (reference sequence). The CDR3 spans 14 residues.

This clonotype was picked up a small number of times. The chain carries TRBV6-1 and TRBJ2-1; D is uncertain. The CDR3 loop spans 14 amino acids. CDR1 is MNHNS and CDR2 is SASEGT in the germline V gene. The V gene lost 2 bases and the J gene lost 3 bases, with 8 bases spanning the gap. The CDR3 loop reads CASSERVNYNEQFF. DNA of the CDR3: TGTGCCAGCAGTGAAAGGGTAAACTACAATGAGCAGTTCTTC.

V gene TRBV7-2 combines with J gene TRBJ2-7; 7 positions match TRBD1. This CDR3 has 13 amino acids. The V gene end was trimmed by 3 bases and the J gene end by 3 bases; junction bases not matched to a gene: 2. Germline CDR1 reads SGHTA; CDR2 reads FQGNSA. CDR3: CASSFTGDYEQYF. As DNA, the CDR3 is TGTGCCAGCAGCTTCACAGGGGACTACGAGCAGTACTTC. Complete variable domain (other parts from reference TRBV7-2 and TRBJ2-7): GAGVSQSPSNKVTEKGKDVELRCDPISGHTALYWYRQSLGQGLEFLIYFQGNSAPDKSGLPSDRFSAERTGGSVSTLTIQRTQQEDSAVYLCASSFTGDYEQYFGPGTRLTVT.

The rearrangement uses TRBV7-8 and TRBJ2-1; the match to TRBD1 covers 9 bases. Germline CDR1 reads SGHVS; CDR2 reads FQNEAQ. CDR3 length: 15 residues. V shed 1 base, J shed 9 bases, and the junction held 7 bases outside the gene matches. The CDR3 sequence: CASSLDGTGRGEQFF. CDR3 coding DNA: TGTGCCAGCAGCTTAGATGGGACAGGGAGGGGTGAGCAGTTCTTC.